Each of the 17 T cell receptor beta chains below was sequenced from the same sample in a study of T cells in localized non-small cell lung cancer. The protocol was immunoSEQ multiplex PCR, while the TCRdb copy is restricted to in-frame clones and leaves out a portion. Of more than 50,000 clones listed, around 81% are singletons. Here the sequenced sample was peripheral blood, taken before any cancer treatment. The receptor set was obtained from a female donor older than 55 with stage II squamous cell lung carcinoma.

This sequence joins TRBV19 and TRBJ2-7; TRBD1 might be the D (5 bases). Germline CDR1 reads LNHDA; CDR2 reads SQIVND (reference sequence). With 5 bases removed from V and 2 bases from J, the gap between germline ends came to 16 bases. The CDR3 is made up of 15 amino acids. Here the CDR3 reads CASSPSDTRTYEQYF. In DNA, the CDR3 is TGTGCCAGTAGTCCATCGGACACCCGAACCTACGAGCAGTACTTC.

The rearrangement links TRBV7-6 to TRBJ2-1; no clear D. The CDR3 length is 13 residues. The germline CDR1 and CDR2 sequences are SGHVS and FNYEAQ. V was clipped by 1 base and J by 8 bases, with 9 bases between them. Here the CDR3 DNA reads TGTGCCAGCAGCTTAGAAGGGATCGATGAGCAGTTCTTC. Its translation: CASSLEGIDEQFF.

This clone came up a few times. This chain uses TRBV6-6 with TRBJ1-5; D not resolved. The germline V gene encodes CDR1 MNHNY and CDR2 SVGAGI (reference sequence). Trimming pared 6 bases from V and 3 bases from J, leaving 9 bases between. The CDR3 runs to 13 residues. CDR3 region: CASRRIFNQPQHF. The CDR3 DNA reads as TGTGCCAGCAGACGAATTTTCAATCAGCCCCAGCATTTT.

CDR3 nucleotides: TGCGCCAGCAGTGAGAATAACATGAACACTGAAGCTTTCTTT. This encodes CASSENNMNTEAFF. The chain carries TRBV10-1 and TRBJ1-1; D call uncertain. This CDR3 contains 14 residues. Per the germline V gene, CDR1 is WNHNN and CDR2 is SYGVQD (reference sequence). Trimming took 2 bases from V and 0 from J, leaving 7 bases between them.

V usage is TRBV4-1 and J usage is TRBJ2-7; 7 bases line up with TRBD2. The CDR3 length is 15 residues. Germline trimming cut 5 bases from V and 0 bases from J; bases unmatched to any gene: 7. From germline, CDR1 is MGHRA and CDR2 YSYEKL. CDR3 protein: CASSFRAGPSYEQYF. The CDR3 DNA follows: TGCGCCAGCAGCTTTCGAGCGGGACCCTCCTACGAGCAGTACTTC.

The chain employs TRBV19 and TRBJ2-1; D is tentatively TRBD1 or TRBD2 (6 bases each). Germline V CDR1 and CDR2: LNHDA, SQIVND (reference sequence). This CDR3 is 14 amino acids long. The ends were cut back, 3 bases at V and 10 bases at J, with 16 bases in the middle. Here the CDR3 DNA reads TGTGCCAGTAGTATGGGGGCGGGGCGACCGGAGCAGTTCTTC. It specifies CASSMGAGRPEQFF.

This clone showed up just once. The V call is TRBV11-2, the J call TRBJ1-2; D possibly corresponds to TRBD1 (5 bases). This CDR3 has 15 amino acids. Trimming pared 3 bases from V and 0 bases from J, leaving 11 bases between. CDR1 and CDR2 from the germline V gene are SGHAT and FQNNGV. The CDR3 DNA reads as TGTGCCAGCAGCTTGGGAGGGACGGCTAACTATGGCTACACCTTC. Translated, it gives CASSLGGTANYGYTF. Based on the CDR3 plus reference TRBV11-2 and TRBJ1-2, the full variable domain is EAGVAQSPRYKIIEKRQSVAFWCNPISGHATLYWYQQILGQGPKLLIQFQNNGVVDDSQLPKDRFSAERLKGVDSTLKIQPAKLEDSAVYLCASSLGGTANYGYTFGSGTRLTVV.

The V call is TRBV19, the J call TRBJ1-6; D unresolved. V was shortened by 8 bases and J by 7 bases, with 9 bases between the two germline ends. This CDR3 comprises 12 residues. The germline V gene has CDR1 LNHDA and CDR2 SQIVND (reference sequence). CDR3 nucleotide sequence: TGTGCCAGTTCATTAGGGAATTCACCCCTCCACTTT. Residues: CASSLGNSPLHF.

V gene TRBV18 combines with J gene TRBJ1-6, with 9 bases lining up with TRBD1. V gave up 6 bases and J gave up 10 bases; unmatched junction bases: 13. The CDR3 loop spans 16 amino acids. Germline loops: CDR1 KGHSH, CDR2 LQKENI. Here the CDR3 DNA reads TGTGCCAGCTCCCCGGGACAGGGACGCCGAGGGTCACCCCTCCACTTT. Its protein product is CASSPGQGRRGSPLHF.

V is TRBV19 and J is TRBJ1-1, with a possible D match to TRBD1 (5 bases). The ends were cut back, 7 bases at V and 0 bases at J, with 15 bases in the middle. The CDR3 extends over 15 amino acids. Looked up from germline, CDR1 is LNHDA and CDR2 is SQIVND (reference sequence). The DNA of the CDR3 is TGTGCCAGTACCCCGTCCCAGGGTATGAACACTGAAGCTTTCTTT. Translating it yields CASTPSQGMNTEAFF. Using reference TRBV19 and TRBJ1-1 for the parts outside the CDR3, the full variable domain is DGGITQSPKYLFRKEGQNVTLSCEQNLNHDAMYWYRQDPGQGLRLIYYSQIVNDFQKGDIAEGYSVSREKKESFPLTVTSAQKNPTAFYLCASTPSQGMNTEAFFGQGTRLTVV.

The V and J genes are TRBV5-4 and TRBJ1-1, with D possibly TRBD1 on 5 matching bases. Per germline, CDR1 SGHNT and CDR2 YYREEE (reference sequence). This CDR3 contains 16 residues. Trimming cost V 0 bases and J 4 bases, with 16 bases left between them. The CDR3 bases are TGTGCCAGCAGCTTGGACCAGGGCCCTTCGGGCACTGAAGCTTTCTTT. Translation: CASSLDQGPSGTEAFF. Looking up the rest from reference TRBV5-4 and TRBJ1-1 gives the full variable domain: ETGVTQSPTHLIKTRGQQVTLRCSSQSGHNTVSWYQQALGQGPQFIFQYYREEENGRGNFPPRFSGLQFPNYSSELNVNALELDDSALYLCASSLDQGPSGTEAFFGQGTRLTVV.

This clone was detected only a few times. This chain uses TRBV9 with TRBJ2-6; D unresolved. The V end lost 2 bases, the J end lost 0 bases, and 9 bases lay between the germline ends. The CDR3 has 16 residues. Germline CDR1 reads SGDLS; CDR2 reads YYNGEE. CDR3 sequence: CASSVDGNSGANVLTF. The CDR3 coding sequence is TGTGCCAGCAGCGTCGACGGAAACTCTGGGGCCAACGTCCTGACTTTC.

This chain joins TRBV23-1 and TRBJ1-5; D not certain. TRBV23-1 counts as an open reading frame of uncertain function. V was pared by 8 bases and J by 3 bases, with 17 bases between. The CDR3 is 15 amino acids. The CDR3, as DNA: TGCGCCAGCCCGAGAAGTGGGCCGAACAATCAGCCCCAGCATTTT. Translating gives CASPRSGPNNQPQHF.

This clone has only a few counts. The V call is TRBV5-1, the J call TRBJ2-5, with D perhaps TRBD1 (6 bases). The CDR3 is 14 residues long. Looked up from germline, CDR1 is SGHRS and CDR2 is YFSETQ. Trimming shortened V by 4 bases and J by 3 bases, and 13 bases separated the two germline ends. CDR3 sequence: CASSLTGSEETQYF. For the CDR3, the DNA is TGCGCCAGCAGCCTTACAGGGAGTGAAGAGACCCAGTACTTC. Combining the CDR3 with reference TRBV5-1 and TRBJ2-5 gives the whole variable domain KAGVTQTPRYLIKTRGQQVTLSCSPISGHRSVSWYQQTPGQGLQFLFEYFSETQRNKGNFPGRFSGRQFSNSRSEMNVSTLELGDSALYLCASSLTGSEETQYFGPGTRLLVL.

This clone was observed a single time. The V call is TRBV2, the J call TRBJ1-1; D unresolved. CDR1 is SNHLY and CDR2 is FYNNEI in the germline V gene. The ends were cut back, 7 bases at V and 3 bases at J, with 12 bases in the middle. This CDR3 comprises 13 residues. The CDR3 protein is CASNTDGDTEAFF. The CDR3 coding sequence is TGTGCCAGCAATACGGATGGGGACACTGAAGCTTTCTTT.

The rearrangement uses TRBV27 and TRBJ2-7, with D perhaps TRBD1 or TRBD2 (5 bases each). There are 16 residues in the CDR3. Germline assignment: CDR1 MNHEY and CDR2 SMNVEV (reference sequence). The ends were cut back, 4 bases at V and 0 bases at J, with 16 bases in the middle. Here the CDR3 reads CASSSLGTGSSYEQYF. CDR3 DNA: TGTGCCAGCAGTTCCCTTGGGACGGGGAGCTCCTACGAGCAGTACTTC.

The chain employs TRBV7-9 and TRBJ2-3; 9 bases match TRBD2. The CDR3 has 15 residues. The junction had 7 bases not matched to a gene; V was cut back by 5 bases and J by 4 bases. Germline lookup yields CDR1 SEHNR and CDR2 FQNEAQ (reference sequence). In nucleotides, the CDR3 is TGTGCCAGCAGCCTGCGGGGGGGCCGCGCAGATACGCAGTATTTT. This gives the protein CASSLRGGRADTQYF.